Described below is a single TCR beta chain sequence and its context. TCRdb's table, derived via immunoSEQ multiplex PCR, lists solely in-frame clones and lacks some. Among about 140,000 clones listed, around nine tenths were seen once. V lost 3 bases, J lost 4 bases, and 5 bases stayed unmatched. This CDR3 comprises 15 residues. CDR1 is MNHNS and CDR2 is SASEGT in the germline V gene. The data were taken from a study of T cell responses to AZD1222 COVID-19 vaccine. J is TRBJ1-1 and V is TRBV6-1, with 10 bases matching TRBD1. This clonotype was obtained from an adult in good health. The specimen was peripheral blood, collected on day 0 of AZD1222 vaccination. Written as DNA, the CDR3 is TGTGCCAGCAGTGACCGAAGACAGGGGGCCACTGAAGCTTTCTTT. Protein product: CASSDRRQGATEAFF.